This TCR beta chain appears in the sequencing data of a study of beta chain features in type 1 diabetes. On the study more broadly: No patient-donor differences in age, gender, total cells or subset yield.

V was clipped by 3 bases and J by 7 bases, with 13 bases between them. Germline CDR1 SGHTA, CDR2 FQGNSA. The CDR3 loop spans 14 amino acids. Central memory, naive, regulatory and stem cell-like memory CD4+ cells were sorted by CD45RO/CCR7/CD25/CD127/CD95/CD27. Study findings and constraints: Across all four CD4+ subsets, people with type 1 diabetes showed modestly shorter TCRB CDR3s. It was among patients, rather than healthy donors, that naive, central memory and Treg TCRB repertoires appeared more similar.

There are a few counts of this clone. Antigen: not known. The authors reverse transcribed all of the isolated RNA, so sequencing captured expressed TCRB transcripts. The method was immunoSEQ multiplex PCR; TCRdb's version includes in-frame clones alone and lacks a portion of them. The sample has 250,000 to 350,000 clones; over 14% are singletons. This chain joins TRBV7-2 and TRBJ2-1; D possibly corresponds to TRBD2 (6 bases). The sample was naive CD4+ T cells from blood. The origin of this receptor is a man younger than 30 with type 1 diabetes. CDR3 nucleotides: TGTGCCAGCAGCTTGGACTATTCCCCTAATGAGCAGTTCTTC. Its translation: CASSLDYSPNEQFF.